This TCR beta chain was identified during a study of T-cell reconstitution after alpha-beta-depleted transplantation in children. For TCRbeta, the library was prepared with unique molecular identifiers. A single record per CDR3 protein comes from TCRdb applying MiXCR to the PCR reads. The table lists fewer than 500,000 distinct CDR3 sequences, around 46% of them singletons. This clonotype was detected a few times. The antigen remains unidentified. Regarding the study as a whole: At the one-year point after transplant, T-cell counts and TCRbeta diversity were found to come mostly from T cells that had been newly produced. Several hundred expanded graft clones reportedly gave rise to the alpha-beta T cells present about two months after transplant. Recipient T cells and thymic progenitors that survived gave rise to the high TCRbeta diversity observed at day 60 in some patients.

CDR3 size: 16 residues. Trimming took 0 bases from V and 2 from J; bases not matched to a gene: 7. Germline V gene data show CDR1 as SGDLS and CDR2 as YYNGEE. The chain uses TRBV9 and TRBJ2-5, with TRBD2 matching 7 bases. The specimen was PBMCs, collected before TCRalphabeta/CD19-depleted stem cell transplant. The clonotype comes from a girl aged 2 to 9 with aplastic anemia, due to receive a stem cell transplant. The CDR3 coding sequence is TGTGCCAGCAGCGTAGGGGCTAGCGGTCAGCAAGAGACCCAGTACTTC. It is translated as CASSVGASGQQETQYF.